The 22 T cell receptor beta chains in this list originate from one sample, sequenced in a study of T-cell reconstitution after alpha-beta-depleted transplantation in children. Unique molecular identifiers were built into the TCRbeta library. MiXCR, applied by TCRdb to the PCR reads, yields one record per CDR3 protein. The table has a few hundred thousand distinct CDR3 sequences, around 27% seen once. The material was PBMCs, obtained before TCRalphabeta/CD19-depleted stem cell transplant. These receptors came from a boy in the first two years of life with Wiskott-Aldrich syndrome, due to receive a stem cell transplant.

This clonotype was observed a few times. J is TRBJ1-4 and V is TRBV7-2, with TRBD1 matching over 8 bases. CDR1 and CDR2 (germline): SGHTA, FQGNSA. The CDR3 is 15 residues long. J lost 8 bases, V lost 3 bases, and 8 bases had no gene match. CDR3 nucleotides: TGTGCCAGCAGCTTTGACAGGGGAAACCGAGAAAAACTGTTTTTT. It codes for CASSFDRGNREKLFF.

This clonotype was observed a handful of times. V gene TRBV9 combines with J gene TRBJ2-1; 11 nucleotides align to TRBD1. CDR3 length: 15 amino acids. J lost 4 bases, V lost 4 bases, and 4 bases had no gene match. Looked up from germline, CDR1 is SGDLS and CDR2 is YYNGEE. The CDR3 sequence: CASSTRDRGYNEQFF. In DNA, the CDR3 is TGTGCCAGCAGCACCCGGGACAGGGGGTACAATGAGCAGTTCTTC.

This clonotype was observed a few times. The genes are TRBV19 and TRBJ2-1; 7 bases are shared with TRBD2. CDR1 is LNHDA, CDR2 SQIVND, per germline (reference sequence). The junction had 11 bases not matched to a gene; V was cut back by 5 bases and J by 7 bases. The CDR3 loop spans 15 amino acids. CDR3 coding DNA: TGTGCCAGTAGTCTTCGACGCGGGAGAAGAAATGAGCAGTTCTTC. Translated: CASSLRRGRRNEQFF. The variable domain in full, completed from reference TRBV19 and TRBJ2-1, reads DGGITQSPKYLFRKEGQNVTLSCEQNLNHDAMYWYRQDPGQGLRLIYYSQIVNDFQKGDIAEGYSVSREKKESFPLTVTSAQKNPTAFYLCASSLRRGRRNEQFFGPGTRLTVL.

The V and J genes are TRBV19 and TRBJ2-5; 7 bases agree with TRBD2. The V segment lost 3 bases and the J segment 5 bases; nucleotides outside the gene matches: 9. The CDR3 runs 15 residues. Per germline, CDR1 LNHDA and CDR2 SQIVND (reference sequence). CDR3 region: CASSISGTTSETQYF. The CDR3 bases are TGTGCCAGTAGTATCAGCGGGACCACGTCGGAGACCCAGTACTTC.

The chain has TRBV5-1 and TRBJ2-3; 7 bases agree with TRBD1. The germline gives CDR1 SGHRS, CDR2 YFSETQ. The J segment lost 7 bases and the V segment lost 2 bases, leaving 13 bases of the junction unmatched. The CDR3 is 16 amino acids. DNA for the CDR3: TGCGCCAGCAGCTTACAAGGACAGGCCGGTGTGAATACGCAGTATTTT. Its translation: CASSLQGQAGVNTQYF.

This clonotype came up a few times. The chain employs TRBV6-1 and TRBJ2-1; TRBD2 is a possible D gene (5 bases). The CDR3 is made up of 14 amino acids. Per germline, CDR1 MNHNS and CDR2 SASEGT. V was cut by 6 bases and J by 5 bases, with 14 bases left in between. The CDR3 reads CASSGSAFDNEQFF. The CDR3 nucleotides are TGTGCCAGCAGCGGTAGCGCTTTTGACAATGAGCAGTTCTTC.

The J gene is TRBJ2-7, the V gene TRBV7-8; 9 bases are shared with TRBD2. In germline, CDR1 is SGHVS, CDR2 FQNEAQ. The CDR3 contains 17 residues. The V gene end was trimmed by 5 bases and the J gene end by 6 bases; junction bases not matched to a gene: 17. The CDR3 nucleotides are TGTGCCAGCAGCCCCCGAATTTGGGCTAGCGGGAATCTCGAGCAGTACTTC. This sequence encodes CASSPRIWASGNLEQYF.

The chain carries TRBV20-1 and TRBJ2-1, with D perhaps matching TRBD2 (6 bases). This CDR3 has 14 amino acids. The germline CDR1 and CDR2 sequences are DFQATT and SNEGSKA (reference sequence). Trimming stripped 1 base from V and 2 bases from J, with 9 bases between. The CDR3 bases are TGCAGTGCTAGAGCGGGAGCAGCCTACAATGAGCAGTTCTTC. It yields the protein CSARAGAAYNEQFF.

A word on this clonotype: The junction departs from germline at one end; a sequencing error may be responsible. This chain links TRBV20-1 with TRBJ2-7; 9 nucleotides match TRBD2. The CDR3 totals 15 residues. Germline values: CDR1 DFQATT, CDR2 SNEGSKA (reference sequence). The DNA of the CDR3 is TGCTGTGCTAGAGATTTCGCGGGAGGGCTCAACGAGCAGTACTTC. This codes for CCARDFAGGLNEQYF.

This clonotype was seen only a few times. The rearrangement uses TRBV20-1 and TRBJ2-1; no definite D call. The CDR3 contains 12 residues. CDR1 and CDR2 (germline): DFQATT, SNEGSKA (reference sequence). V lost 5 bases and J 10 bases, leaving 15 bases between the germline ends. The CDR3 here is CSALTMKKEQFF. The CDR3, as DNA: TGCAGTGCTCTGACCATGAAAAAAGAGCAGTTCTTC.

This clonotype was seen more than once but under ten times. V gene TRBV15 combines with J gene TRBJ1-1; D not certain. The CDR3 contains 15 residues. Germline CDR1 is LNHNV and CDR2 is YYDKDF (reference sequence). V was cut by 3 bases and J by 0 bases, with 11 bases left in between. The DNA for the CDR3 is TGTGCCACCAGCAGGGGCAGGAGTTTGAACACTGAAGCTTTCTTT. This codes for CATSRGRSLNTEAFF.

V is TRBV2 and J is TRBJ1-5; tentatively, D is TRBD1 (6 bases). CDR3 length: 12 amino acids. CDR1 is SNHLY and CDR2 is FYNNEI in the germline V gene. Deletions cut 5 bases from V and 6 bases from J, with 8 bases between. The CDR3 region has the DNA TGTGCCAGCAGTATACAGGGTCAGCCCCAGCATTTT. It yields the protein CASSIQGQPQHF.

This chain links TRBV20-1 with TRBJ2-1; TRBD2 matches 11 bases. Germline V lookup: CDR1 DFQATT, CDR2 SNEGSKA (reference sequence). V lost 7 bases, J lost 13 bases, and 3 bases stayed unmatched. The CDR3 sequence is 10 residues long. The CDR3 region is CSGTSGQQFF. The CDR3 DNA sequence: TGCAGTGGGACTAGCGGGCAACAGTTCTTC.

The table lists this clonotype with a few counts. The V gene is TRBV9, the J gene TRBJ2-7, with no clear D. This CDR3 spans 14 amino acids. With 0 bases removed from V and 5 bases from J, the gap between germline ends came to 12 bases. The germline V gene has CDR1 SGDLS and CDR2 YYNGEE. The CDR3 region has the DNA TGTGCCAGCAGCGTAGACCCCCTCGTTGACGAGCAGTACTTC. Its protein is CASSVDPLVDEQYF. Supplemented by reference TRBV9 and TRBJ2-7, the full variable domain reads DSGVTQTPKHLITATGQRVTLRCSPRSGDLSVYWYQQSLDQGLQFLIQYYNGEERAKGNILERFSAQQFPDLHSELNLSSLELGDSALYFCASSVDPLVDEQYFGPGTRLTVT.

The rearrangement joins TRBV7-9 to TRBJ2-1; the D gene is possibly TRBD1 (6 bases). CDR3 size: 13 residues. Trimming pared 4 bases from V and 6 bases from J, leaving 10 bases between. Germline lookup yields CDR1 SEHNR and CDR2 FQNEAQ (reference sequence). CDR3 sequence (DNA): TGTGCCAGCAGCTGGGACAATGGCAATGAGCAGTTCTTC. Translated, it gives CASSWDNGNEQFF.

The chain carries TRBV20-1 and TRBJ2-1, with 10 bases aligning to TRBD2. In germline, CDR1 is DFQATT, CDR2 SNEGSKA (reference sequence). The V gene end was trimmed by 1 base and the J gene end by 2 bases; junction bases not matched to a gene: 5. The CDR3 runs 16 residues. DNA of the CDR3: TGCAGTGCTAGAGCTAATAGCGGGGGGACCTACAATGAGCAGTTCTTC. Translated: CSARANSGGTYNEQFF.

This clonotype was found a few times. CDR3: CSGVVGSSYNEQFF. The CDR3 nucleotides are TGCAGTGGCGTAGTAGGGAGCTCCTACAATGAGCAGTTCTTC. The gene calls are TRBV20-1 and TRBJ2-1, with D perhaps TRBD2 (5 bases). V lost 7 bases to trimming and J lost 0 bases, with 13 bases between them. The CDR3 loop spans 14 amino acids. CDR1 and CDR2 (germline): DFQATT, SNEGSKA (reference sequence).

The rearrangement links TRBV19 to TRBJ2-3; 9 bases map to TRBD1. The CDR3 has 16 amino acids. J lost 4 bases, V lost 7 bases, and 12 bases had no gene match. Germline V gene lookup returns CDR1 LNHDA and CDR2 SQIVND (reference sequence). Here the CDR3 DNA reads TGTGCCAGTACAGGAGTCGGGACAGGGTCATCAGATACGCAGTATTTT. Its translation: CASTGVGTGSSDTQYF.

The gene calls are TRBV6-1 and TRBJ2-1, with 14 positions matching TRBD2. The CDR3 has 18 residues. The ends lost 6 bases at V and 4 bases at J; junction bases unmatched: 11. CDR1 and CDR2 (germline): MNHNS, SASEGT. The DNA for the CDR3 is TGTGCCAGCAGCCCTCGACTAGCGGGAGGGTTGGGTTACAATGAGCAGTTCTTC. It yields the protein CASSPRLAGGLGYNEQFF.

This clonotype was counted between two and nine times. This chain links TRBV5-1 with TRBJ2-3; TRBD2 aligns across 12 bases. V lost 0 bases to trimming and J lost 5 bases; unmatched junction nucleotides: 10. The CDR3 contains 18 residues. Germline V gives CDR1 SGHRS, CDR2 YFSETQ. CDR3 coding DNA: TGCGCCAGCAGCTTGGCCATCACTAGCGGGAGGAGGATAGATACGCAGTATTTT. Its protein product is CASSLAITSGRRIDTQYF.

The gene calls are TRBV29-1 and TRBJ1-2; 7 bases align to TRBD1. The CDR3 consists of 13 residues. Germline V gene data show CDR1 as SQVTM and CDR2 as ANQGSEA. The V segment lost 7 bases and the J segment 9 bases; nucleotides outside the gene matches: 14. Written as DNA, the CDR3 is TGCAGCGCCGTCGGGACAGCCCCCGAGCGCTACACCTTC. It encodes CSAVGTAPERYTF.

The chain couples TRBV20-1 to TRBJ2-1; 11 bases agree with TRBD2. The CDR3 is 13 residues long. Per the germline V gene, CDR1 is DFQATT and CDR2 is SNEGSKA (reference sequence). The CDR3 region is CSTIAGGYNEQFF. DNA for the CDR3: TGCAGCACTATAGCGGGAGGGTACAATGAGCAGTTCTTC.